This T cell receptor (beta chain) derives from a study of blood T cell repertoires in COVID-19 (dated by TCRdb to 2018 to 2020). Study-level background: Collaborator samples came from the United States, Italy and Spain and covered acute and convalescent phases of COVID-19. The prospective study material was composed of cDNA or gDNA derived from T cells, B-cell-depleted T cells, or PBMCs. Subjects who had been exposed to COVID-19, were actively infected with it, or had recovered from it provided the deeply sampled blood TCRbeta repertoires that made up the dataset. The repertoires were made available in a free public database intended to serve as a resource for research on the immune response to SARS-CoV-2. The samples were drawn from two sources: the first 160 participants of the ongoing ImmuneRACE study, and 1,254 subjects contributed by 6 global collaborators. Nearly every sample came with metadata listing a de-identified subject ID, COVID-19 status, age in years and sex. Where available, HLA class I and class II types were obtained from metadata supplied by the sample provider rather than from assay-based typing.

General study outcomes and caveats: The quantity of clinical and demographic metadata differed by source and by participant and was supplied without curation.

The cysteine opens and the phenylalanine closes a CDR3 of 13 amino acids. Solely the CDR3 DNA is kept, with 39 bases framed from the first base. V loses 3 bases, J loses 7 bases, and the germline ends lie 7 bases apart. Taken from the germline V gene, the CDR1 and CDR2 loops are SGHTA and FQGNSA. TCRbeta CDR3 regions were amplified from genomic DNA by means of the immunoSEQ Assay, a bias-controlled multiplex PCR. Concerning the study's data processing: Within the assay, amplification of reference gene primers was used to estimate how many nucleated cells each sample contained. Sequence reads were collapsed and filtered to measure the absolute abundance of every unique TCRbeta CDR3 rearrangement. Productive Simpson clonality was computed per sample as the square root of Simpson's diversity index over productive rearrangements. TCRdb took over this immuneACCESS table, retaining in-frame rearrangements with V and J assigned. Such tables are incomplete; in checked studies, under half of the missing clones stem from an unresolved V gene, and the remainder is unexplained. V and J calls and clone size are given by that table; D and trimming were obtained from the DNA. The sample records 150,000 to 200,000 clones, approximately 80% of which are singletons. The ten largest clones capture less than 15% of the sample.

For this clone: The specificity of this receptor is unknown. No base-level quality is on record; no much larger clone is a single base apart. Other DNA sequences from this sample encode an identical CDR3 as well.

In Seattle, one collaborating source enrolled patients while the infection was active and tracked those patients longitudinally over the course of disease. Collaborating institutions collected whole blood in K2EDTA tubes following their own protocols. For TCRbeta analysis, collaborators shipped samples as frozen whole blood, isolated PBMCs, or DNA extracted from either of those sample types. Sequenced sample: peripheral blood. The sequence was collected from a woman aged 80 or older with COVID-19, enrolled during active disease. The chain links TRBV7-2 with TRBJ1-6, with TRBD1 perhaps the D gene, on 6 matching bases. The base sequence is TGTGCCAGCAGCTTGGACAGAAATTCACCCCTCCACTTT. This encodes CASSLDRNSPLHF. The full variable domain, completed from the reference TRBV7-2 and TRBJ1-6 proteins outside the CDR3, reads GAGVSQSPSNKVTEKGKDVELRCDPISGHTALYWYRQSLGQGLEFLIYFQGNSAPDKSGLPSDRFSAERTGGSVSTLTIQRTQQEDSAVYLCASSLDRNSPLHFGNGTRLTVT.